Listed below are T cell receptor beta chains from one sample, sequenced in a study of T cell responses to AZD1222 COVID-19 vaccine. Using immunoSEQ multiplex PCR, the repertoire was profiled, and TCRdb retains in-frame clones only, with some absent. The top ten hold 7.5% to 9.5% of the sample, which has about 100,000 clones, approximately 90% seen once. Sequencing was performed on peripheral blood, taken 28 days after the second AZD1222 dose. The origin of the receptors is an adult who received the AZD1222 COVID-19 vaccine. Each CDR3 is given with its conserved first and last residue. The D gene is left open where the match is weak. Part of the rows lack a size; the others show once, few, many or a class for expanded clones.

TRBD2	NA	TRBV6-4	TRBJ2-5	CASSVSGEGQETQYF	TGTGCCAGCAGTGTGAGCGGGGAGGGCCAAGAGACCCAGTACTTC
TRBD1	once	TRBV7-2	TRBJ1-5	CASRSDRVAQPQHF	TGTGCCAGCAGATCGGACAGGGTCGCCCAGCCCCAGCATTTT
NA	once	TRBV9	TRBJ2-2	CASSVGLLGAGELFF	TGTGCCAGCAGCGTAGGGCTTTTGGGGGCCGGGGAGCTGTTTTTT
NA	NA	TRBV6-5	TRBJ1-6	CASSYHATGNSPLHF	TGTGCCAGCAGTTATCACGCCACTGGTAATTCACCCCTCCACTTT
TRBD2	NA	TRBV9	TRBJ2-3	CASSVGPAGGSDTQYF	TGTGCCAGCAGCGTAGGGCCAGCGGGAGGCTCAGATACGCAGTATTTT
TRBD2	NA	TRBV18	TRBJ2-3	CASSPPGLAGARTDTQYF	TGTGCCAGCTCGCCTCCGGGACTAGCGGGGGCCCGCACAGATACGCAGTATTTT
NA	NA	TRBV7-9	TRBJ2-7	CASSSTDYEQYF	TGTGCCAGCAGCTCGACGGATTACGAGCAGTACTTC
NA	NA	TRBV7-9	TRBJ2-1	CASSPWETKYNEQFF	TGTGCCAGCAGCCCTTGGGAGACTAAGTACAATGAGCAGTTCTTC
TRBD1	NA	TRBV9	TRBJ1-6	CASSVVTGDSPLHF	TGTGCCAGCAGCGTAGTGACAGGGGATTCACCCCTCCACTTT
NA	NA	TRBV9	TRBJ2-5	CASSVAEWETQYF	TGTGCCAGCAGCGTAGCAGAGTGGGAGACCCAGTACTTC
TRBD1	NA	TRBV7-9	TRBJ1-5	CASSSGTGISNSNQPQHF	TGTGCCAGCAGCTCAGGGACAGGGATAAGTAATAGCAATCAGCCCCAGCATTTT
NA	NA	TRBV9	TRBJ2-7	CASSLDPGATYEQYF	TGTGCCAGCAGCTTAGACCCGGGGGCTACCTACGAGCAGTACTTC
NA	NA	TRBV6-5	TRBJ2-2	CASKVTNTGELFF	TGTGCCAGCAAAGTTACGAACACCGGGGAGCTGTTTTTT
NA	NA	TRBV2	TRBJ1-5	CASSEDLGSNQPQHF	TGTGCCAGCAGTGAGGACCTTGGGAGCAATCAGCCCCAGCATTTT
NA	NA	TRBV30	TRBJ1-2	CAWSGQAAGYTF	TGTGCCTGGAGTGGGCAGGCCGCCGGCTACACCTTC
NA	few	TRBV6-5	TRBJ1-1	CATNRGDTEAFF	TGTGCCACCAATCGGGGGGACACTGAAGCTTTCTTT
TRBD1	NA	TRBV11-3	TRBJ2-1	CASSRQGGSYNEQFF	TGTGCCAGCAGCCGACAGGGCGGATCCTACAATGAGCAGTTCTTC
TRBD1	NA	TRBV11-2	TRBJ1-1	CASSSNRGTEAFF	TGTGCCAGCAGCTCGAACAGGGGCACTGAAGCTTTCTTT
TRBD1	NA	TRBV5-1	TRBJ1-2	CASSVETGQGEDGYTF	TGCGCCAGCAGCGTGGAGACGGGACAGGGTGAGGATGGCTACACCTTC
NA	NA	TRBV5-5	TRBJ2-6	CASSPVAGTGANVLTF	TGTGCCAGCAGCCCGGTGGCTGGGACCGGGGCCAACGTCCTGACTTTC
TRBD2	once	TRBV29-1	TRBJ2-1	CSAGTSGRSSPWSEQFF	TGCAGCGCGGGGACTAGCGGGAGATCGTCCCCGTGGAGTGAGCAGTTCTTC
TRBD2	few	TRBV5-1	TRBJ2-5	CASKNPAGNQETQYF	TGCGCCAGCAAAAACCCAGCGGGGAACCAAGAGACCCAGTACTTC
NA	NA	TRBV11-2	TRBJ1-5	CASSLDRVGQPQHF	TGTGCCAGCAGCTTAGACCGGGTCGGGCAGCCCCAGCATTTT
NA	once	TRBV28	TRBJ2-1	CASSLQGNNEQFF	TGTGCCAGCAGTTTACAGGGTAACAATGAGCAGTTCTTC
NA	NA	TRBV19	TRBJ1-4	CASSISGSEKLFF	TGTGCCAGTAGTATATCCGGCTCTGAAAAACTGTTTTTT
TRBD1	NA	TRBV19	TRBJ1-5	CASSTRWDRGPGQPQHF	TGTGCCAGTAGTACCCGTTGGGACAGGGGGCCGGGGCAGCCCCAGCATTTT
TRBD1	NA	TRBV6-5	TRBJ1-2	CASSYGRGRLGGYTF	TGTGCCAGCAGTTATGGGAGGGGGCGATTGGGGGGCTACACCTTC
NA	NA	TRBV18	TRBJ2-7	CASSPPGAYWEQYF	TGTGCCAGCTCACCACCGGGAGCCTATTGGGAGCAGTACTTC
TRBD1	NA	TRBV2	TRBJ1-3	CASRPDRDSFSGNTIYF	TGTGCCAGCAGGCCGGACAGGGACTCTTTCTCTGGAAACACCATATATTTT
TRBD1	NA	TRBV7-9	TRBJ1-2	CASSPRTGVGGYTF	TGTGCCAGCAGCCCCAGGACAGGGGTGGGTGGCTACACCTTC
TRBD1	NA	TRBV19	TRBJ1-1	CASSMGQTFTEAFF	TGTGCCAGTAGTATGGGACAGACTTTCACTGAAGCTTTCTTT
NA	NA	TRBV13	TRBJ1-6	CASSVGQPNSPLHF	TGTGCCAGCAGCGTAGGACAGCCTAATTCACCCCTCCACTTT
NA	NA	TRBV6-5	TRBJ1-1	CASISSVNTEAFF	TGTGCCAGCATTTCTTCCGTGAACACTGAAGCTTTCTTT